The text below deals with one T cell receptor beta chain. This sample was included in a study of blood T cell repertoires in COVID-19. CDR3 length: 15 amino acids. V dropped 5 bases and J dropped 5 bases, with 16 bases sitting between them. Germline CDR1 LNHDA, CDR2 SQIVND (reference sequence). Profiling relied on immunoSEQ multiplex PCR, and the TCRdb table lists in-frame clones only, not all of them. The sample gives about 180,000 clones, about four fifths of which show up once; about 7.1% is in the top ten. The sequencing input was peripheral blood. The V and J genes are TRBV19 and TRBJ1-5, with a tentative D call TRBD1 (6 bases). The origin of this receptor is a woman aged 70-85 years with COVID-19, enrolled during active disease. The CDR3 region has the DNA TGTGCCAGTAGTCCATCTTACAGGGCTTATCAGCCCCAGCATTTT. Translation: CASSPSYRAYQPQHF. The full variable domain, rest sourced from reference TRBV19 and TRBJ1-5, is DGGITQSPKYLFRKEGQNVTLSCEQNLNHDAMYWYRQDPGQGLRLIYYSQIVNDFQKGDIAEGYSVSREKKESFPLTVTSAQKNPTAFYLCASSPSYRAYQPQHFGDGTRLSIL.